What follows are 22 T cell receptor beta chains derived from one specimen sequenced in a study of T cells in Graves' hyperthyroidism and ophthalmopathy. Regions amplified from RNA transcripts were the TCR beta CDR3 regions. A first-round RT-PCR of the TCR CDR3 used the HTBI primer set. MiXCR, applied by TCRdb to the multiplex PCR reads, yields one record per CDR3 protein. The repertoire has approximately 370,000 distinct CDR3 sequences, 15% to 20% of them found once; the top ten carry around a third. Sequencing was performed on blood. The receptors originated from a woman under 40 with Graves' hyperthyroidism that later progressed to Graves' ophthalmopathy.

This clonotype was seen repeatedly, ten times or more. The chain has TRBV12-5 and TRBJ2-5, with a weak D call TRBD2 (6 bases). The CDR3 has 13 amino acids. Germline assignment: CDR1 LGHNT and CDR2 FRNRAP. Between the trimmed V and J ends, which lost 9 bases and 2 bases, there was a span of 13 bases. The CDR3, as DNA: TGTGCTAGCTGCCGGGACTTTCAAGAGACCCAGTACTTC. Its protein product is CASCRDFQETQYF.

This chain links TRBV6-5 with TRBJ2-4; 9 bases are a match to TRBD1. CDR3 length: 15 residues. With V trimmed by 0 bases and J by 4 bases, 1 base remained unmatched. Germline CDR1 MNHEY, CDR2 SVGAGI. The DNA for the CDR3 is TGTGCCAGCAGTTACTCTGGGACAGGGAAAAACATTCAGTACTTC. This encodes CASSYSGTGKNIQYF.

This clonotype came up a few times. The V and J genes are TRBV20-1 and TRBJ2-7; 13 bases line up with TRBD2. The ends lost 6 bases at V and 0 bases at J; junction bases unmatched: 11. CDR1 is DFQATT, CDR2 SNEGSKA, per germline (reference sequence). The CDR3 contains 17 residues. In nucleotides, the CDR3 is TGCAGTGCCTCCGGGACTAGCGGGAAGTTCCTCTCCTACGAGCAGTACTTC. This translates into CSASGTSGKFLSYEQYF.

Only a few counts were recorded for this clonotype. The gene calls are TRBV18 and TRBJ2-3, with D tentatively TRBD1 (5 bases). Germline lookup yields CDR1 KGHSH and CDR2 LQKENI. The CDR3 covers 17 residues. The V and J ends lost 0 bases and 2 bases respectively, with 15 bases between them. The CDR3 DNA sequence: TGTGCCAGCTCACCACCGATTGCAGGGCTCTCCACAGATACGCAGTATTTT. It encodes CASSPPIAGLSTDTQYF.

Note on this clonotype: The junction and the germline gene differ at one end; a read error may be behind it. The chain employs TRBV3-1 and TRBJ2-2; 8 positions match TRBD1. Germline lookup yields CDR1 LGHDT and CDR2 YNNKEL (reference sequence). The CDR3 has 14 residues. CDR3 nucleotide sequence: TGTGCCAGCAACCAAGATGGCAGGGGGCGCAGGCTGTTTTTT. It specifies CASNQDGRGRRLFF.

Ten or more counts support this clonotype. The gene calls are TRBV20-1 and TRBJ2-2; D assignment may be TRBD1 or TRBD2 (5 bases each). V shed 0 bases and J shed 0 bases, with 14 bases lying between them. CDR3 length: 17 residues. Per germline, CDR1 DFQATT and CDR2 SNEGSKA (reference sequence). CDR3 amino acids: CSARDLRGAANTGELFF. In nucleotides, the CDR3 is TGCAGTGCTAGAGATCTGCGAGGGGCAGCGAACACCGGGGAGCTGTTTTTT.

The rearrangement uses TRBV20-1 and TRBJ2-1; 8 nucleotides match TRBD2. This CDR3 comprises 15 residues. CDR1 DFQATT and CDR2 SNEGSKA come from the germline V gene (reference sequence). V was pared by 0 bases and J by 6 bases, with 7 bases of the junction left unmatched. CDR3 DNA: TGCAGTGCTAGAGATTTTACTAGCGGAACCAATGAGCAGTTCTTC. Protein: CSARDFTSGTNEQFF.

The chain employs TRBV12-3 or TRBV12-4 and TRBJ1-5; D not resolved. With 2 bases removed from V and 6 bases from J, the gap between germline ends came to 5 bases. CDR3 length equals 12 residues. CDR3 DNA: TGTGCCAGCAGTTTACGCTTTCAGCCCCAGCATTTT. It encodes CASSLRFQPQHF.

The sample holds many counts of this clonotype. The chain combines TRBV12-3 or TRBV12-4 with TRBJ2-1; unclear D gene. Trimming cost V 8 bases and J 0 bases, with 14 bases left between them. CDR3 length: 15 amino acids. The CDR3 DNA sequence: TGTGCCAGCTTTTCGGATCACGCCTCCTACAATGAGCAGTTCTTC. Its translation is CASFSDHASYNEQFF.

This clonotype was counted at least ten times. The chain combines TRBV30 with TRBJ2-3; D uncertain. Trimming took 2 bases from V and 2 from J, leaving 20 bases between them. The CDR3 is 17 residues long. Looked up from germline, CDR1 is GTSNPN and CDR2 is SVGIG (reference sequence). In nucleotides, the CDR3 is TGTGCCTGGAGTTCTACTTATCGCCCCTTGATCACAGATACGCAGTATTTT. Its translation: CAWSSTYRPLITDTQYF.

This clonotype occurred many times. The V gene is TRBV28, the J gene TRBJ1-3; unclear D gene. The V end lost 6 bases, the J end lost 4 bases, and 1 base lay between the germline ends. The CDR3 is made up of 10 amino acids. Germline assignment: CDR1 MDHEN and CDR2 SYDVKM. The CDR3 region is CASRGNTIYF. The CDR3 DNA reads TGTGCCAGCAGGGGAAACACCATATATTTT.

This clonotype showed up many times. The chain links TRBV28 to TRBJ1-1, with a possible D match to TRBD1 (5 bases). CDR3 length: 14 amino acids. Germline V gene sequence: CDR1 MDHEN, CDR2 SYDVKM. V was pared by 6 bases and J by 1 base, with 12 bases between. The CDR3 sequence is CASSLSGQNTEAFF. The CDR3 coding sequence is TGTGCCAGCAGCTTGTCCGGACAGAACACTGAAGCTTTCTTT.

This clonotype was recorded many times. The J gene is TRBJ2-5, the V gene TRBV2; 8 bases match TRBD1. Per the germline V gene, CDR1 is SNHLY and CDR2 is FYNNEI. Unmatched junction bases numbered 6, after V lost 6 bases and J lost 3 bases. The CDR3 loop spans 14 amino acids. For the CDR3, the DNA is TGTGCCAGCAGGGACAGGGCGAACGAAGAGACCCAGTACTTC. This gives the protein CASRDRANEETQYF.

This clonotype was counted at least ten times. The chain joins TRBV10-3 to TRBJ2-5; 12 nucleotides agree with TRBD2. The CDR3 is 15 residues long. The trim removed 3 bases at V and 3 bases at J, leaving 2 bases unmatched. Looked up from germline, CDR1 is ENHRY and CDR2 is SYGVKD. CDR3 nucleotide sequence: TGTGCCATCAGTGAAGCTAGCGGGGGGGAAGAGACCCAGTACTTC. Translation: CAISEASGGEETQYF.

This clonotype was seen ten or more times. This sequence joins TRBV11-3 and TRBJ2-1; tentatively, D is TRBD2 (6 bases). The CDR3 runs to 15 residues. V shed 1 base and J shed 6 bases, with 13 bases lying between them. Germline-derived CDR1 and CDR2 are SGHNT and YENEEA. The CDR3 loop reads CASSLGLATGNEQFF. Written as DNA, the CDR3 is TGTGCCAGCAGCTTAGGGCTAGCGACGGGCAATGAGCAGTTCTTC.

This clonotype was observed at least ten times. The chain combines TRBV20-1 with TRBJ2-5; D unclear. The CDR3 is made up of 15 amino acids. The germline gives CDR1 DFQATT, CDR2 SNEGSKA (reference sequence). V was pared by 0 bases and J by 5 bases, with 16 bases between. The DNA for the CDR3 is TGCAGTGCTAGAGAAGTCGGCTCTAATCGGGAGACCCAGTACTTC. Amino acids: CSAREVGSNRETQYF.

In its sample, this clonotype was seen many times. The V and J genes are TRBV6-1 and TRBJ2-5; D is possibly TRBD1 or TRBD2 (5 bases each). Germline V gene sequence: CDR1 MNHNS, CDR2 SASEGT. The CDR3 sequence is 17 residues long. With 6 bases removed from V and 2 bases from J, the gap between germline ends came to 22 bases. DNA for the CDR3: TGTGCCAGCAGCGGTTCGGGGCTAATTAAGGGACAAGAGACCCAGTACTTC. Translation gives CASSGSGLIKGQETQYF.

This clonotype was detected a few times. This chain uses TRBV19 with TRBJ1-2; 8 nucleotides match TRBD1. This CDR3 has 14 residues. V shed 6 bases and J 4 bases; nucleotides not matched to a gene: 7. Germline CDR1 reads LNHDA; CDR2 reads SQIVND (reference sequence). This CDR3 is CASRGQGPFYGYTF. The CDR3 nucleotides are TGTGCCAGTAGAGGACAGGGACCTTTCTATGGCTACACCTTC.

This clonotype has ten or more counts. V gene TRBV7-9 combines with J gene TRBJ2-1; no definite D call. V shed 2 bases and J shed 7 bases, with 6 bases lying between them. The CDR3 spans 12 residues. CDR1 and CDR2 (germline): SEHNR, FQNEAQ (reference sequence). Written as DNA, the CDR3 is TGTGCCAGCAGCTTAAGGTGGAATGAGCAGTTCTTC. Translation gives CASSLRWNEQFF.

This clonotype was picked up many times. V is TRBV11-2 and J is TRBJ2-5, with 7 bases aligning to TRBD2. The V gene's germline CDR1 is SGHAT and CDR2 FQNNGV. The CDR3 consists of 14 residues. With V trimmed by 5 bases and J by 4 bases, 7 bases remained unmatched. CDR3 sequence reads: CASSLGVAGETQYF. The CDR3 DNA is TGTGCCAGCAGCCTAGGGGTAGCGGGAGAGACCCAGTACTTC.

At least ten counts were recorded for this clonotype. The V and J genes are TRBV3-1 and TRBJ2-7; D unresolved. The CDR3 covers 14 residues. V shed 1 base and J shed 2 bases, with 9 bases lying between them. Germline V gene sequence: CDR1 LGHDT, CDR2 YNNKEL (reference sequence). CDR3 coding DNA: TGTGCCAGCAGCCAAGGCGCCCTAACCTACGAGCAGTACTTC. This encodes CASSQGALTYEQYF.

This clonotype has just a few counts. The V call is TRBV4-1, the J call TRBJ1-4; D remains unclear. Germline loops: CDR1 MGHRA, CDR2 YSYEKL. Trimming removed 8 bases from V and 5 bases from J, with 12 bases in between. CDR3 length: 13 amino acids. The CDR3 reads CASGRAANEKLFF. The CDR3, as DNA: TGCGCCAGCGGGAGGGCCGCGAATGAAAAACTGTTTTTT.